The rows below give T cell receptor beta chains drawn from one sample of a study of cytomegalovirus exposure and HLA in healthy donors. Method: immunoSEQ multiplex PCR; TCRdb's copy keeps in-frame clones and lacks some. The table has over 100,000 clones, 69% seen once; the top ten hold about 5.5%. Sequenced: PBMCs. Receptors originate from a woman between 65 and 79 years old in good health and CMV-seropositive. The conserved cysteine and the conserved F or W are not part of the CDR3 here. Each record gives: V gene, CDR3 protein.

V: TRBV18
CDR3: ASSPQGEAYNEQF

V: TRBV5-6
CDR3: ASSFGGSEAF

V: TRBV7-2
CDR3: ASSLARETQY

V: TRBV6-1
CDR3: ASRTGGAPDTQY

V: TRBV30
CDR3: AWGMVNTQY

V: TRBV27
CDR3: ASSSTGLNTGELF

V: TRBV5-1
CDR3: ASSTPLLADTQY

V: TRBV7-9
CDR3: ASSAWTGGSDTQY

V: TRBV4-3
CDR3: ASSQGLLVTRGEAF

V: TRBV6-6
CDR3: ASSYTQGAGNQPQH

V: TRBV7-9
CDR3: ASSSSRTGSGETQY